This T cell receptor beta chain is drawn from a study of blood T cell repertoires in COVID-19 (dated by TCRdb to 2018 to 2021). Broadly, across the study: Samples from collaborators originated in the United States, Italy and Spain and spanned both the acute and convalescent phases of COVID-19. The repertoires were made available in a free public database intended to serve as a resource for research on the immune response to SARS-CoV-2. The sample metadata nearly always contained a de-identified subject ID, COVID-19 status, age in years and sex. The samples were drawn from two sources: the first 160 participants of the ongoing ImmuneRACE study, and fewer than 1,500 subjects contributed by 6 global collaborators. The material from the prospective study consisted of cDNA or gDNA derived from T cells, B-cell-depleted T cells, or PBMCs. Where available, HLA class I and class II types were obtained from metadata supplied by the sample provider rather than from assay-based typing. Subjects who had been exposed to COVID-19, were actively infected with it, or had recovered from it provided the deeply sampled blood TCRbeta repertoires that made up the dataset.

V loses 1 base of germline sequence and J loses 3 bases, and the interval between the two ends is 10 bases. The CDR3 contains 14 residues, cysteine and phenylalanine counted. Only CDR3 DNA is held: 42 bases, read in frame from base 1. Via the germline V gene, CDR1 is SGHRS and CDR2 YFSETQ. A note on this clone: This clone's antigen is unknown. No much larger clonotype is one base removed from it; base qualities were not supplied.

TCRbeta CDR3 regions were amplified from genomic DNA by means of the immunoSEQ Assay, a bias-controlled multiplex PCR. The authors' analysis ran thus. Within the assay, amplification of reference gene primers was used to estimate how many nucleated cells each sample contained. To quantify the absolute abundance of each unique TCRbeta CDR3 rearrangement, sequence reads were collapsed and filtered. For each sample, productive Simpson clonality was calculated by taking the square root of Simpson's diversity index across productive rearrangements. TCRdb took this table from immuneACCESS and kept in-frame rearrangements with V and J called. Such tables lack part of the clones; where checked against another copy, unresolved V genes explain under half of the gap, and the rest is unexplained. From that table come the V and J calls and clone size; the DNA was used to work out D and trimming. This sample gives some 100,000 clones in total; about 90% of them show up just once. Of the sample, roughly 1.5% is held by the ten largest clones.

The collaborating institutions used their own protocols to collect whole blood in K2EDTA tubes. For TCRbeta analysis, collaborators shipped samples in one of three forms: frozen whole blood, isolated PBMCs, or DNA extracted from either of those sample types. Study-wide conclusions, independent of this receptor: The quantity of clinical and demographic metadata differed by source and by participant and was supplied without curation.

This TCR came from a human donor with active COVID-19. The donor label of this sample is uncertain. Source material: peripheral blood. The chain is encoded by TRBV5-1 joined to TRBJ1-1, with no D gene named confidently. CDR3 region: CASSLNGGYTEAFF. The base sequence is TGCGCCAGCAGCTTGAATGGCGGTTACACTGAAGCTTTCTTT.